The clone carrying this TCR beta chain was detected once. What it binds is not known. The data are from a study of T cell responses to AZD1222 COVID-19 vaccine. Study findings and constraints: In the spike-specific TCR repertoire, nearly half reportedly target unmutated variant regions. It should be noted that donors were predominantly white British and more often female, and clonal diversity was possibly underestimated. Just a handful of AZD1222 recipients were seropositive at baseline. After two AZD1222 doses, spike-specific TCR breadth and depth rose versus day 0.

Trimming removed 3 bases from V and 5 bases from J, with 18 bases in between. In germline, CDR1 is SGHDT, CDR2 YYEEEE. The CDR3 spans 16 residues. Profiled with immunoSEQ multiplex PCR; TCRdb holds only in-frame clones, not every one. Among around 160,000 clones listed, more than 70% were seen once. The J gene is TRBJ1-5, the V gene TRBV5-6, with TRBD1 as a possible D gene (6 bases). Sequenced material: peripheral blood, taken on day 0 of AZD1222 vaccination. This receptor was identified in an adult in good health. CDR3 DNA: TGTGCCAGCAGCTCCTGGGTGGACAGACGTTATCAGCCCCAGCATTTT. Its protein is CASSSWVDRRYQPQHF.